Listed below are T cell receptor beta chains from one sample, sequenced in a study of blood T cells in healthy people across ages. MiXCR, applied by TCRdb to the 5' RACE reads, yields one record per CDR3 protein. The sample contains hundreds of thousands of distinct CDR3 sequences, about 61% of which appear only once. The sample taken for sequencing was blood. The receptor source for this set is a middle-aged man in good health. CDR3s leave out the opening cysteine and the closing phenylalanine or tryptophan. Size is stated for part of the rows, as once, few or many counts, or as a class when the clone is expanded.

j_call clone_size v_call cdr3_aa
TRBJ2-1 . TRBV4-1 ASSQEAGDSLNEQF
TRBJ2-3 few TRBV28 ASSTERAADTQY
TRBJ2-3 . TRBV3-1 ASSHLRESGDTQY
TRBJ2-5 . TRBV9 ASSAPRQGTGETQY
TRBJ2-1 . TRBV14 ASSQVFGRTEQF
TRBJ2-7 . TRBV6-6 ASSYPDFTYEQY
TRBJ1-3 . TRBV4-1 ASSQVTGGRDTIY
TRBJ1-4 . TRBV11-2 ASSLVTGRWGEKLF
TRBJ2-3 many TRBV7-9 ASSLLGGTVDTQY
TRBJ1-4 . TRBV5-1 ASSLTGDSSTNEKLF
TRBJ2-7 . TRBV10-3 AISDSGKIYEQY
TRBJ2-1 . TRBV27 ASSPPVVEGDEQF
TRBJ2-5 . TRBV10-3 AIREDGAANQETQY
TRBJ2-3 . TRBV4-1 ASSQVKEDTQY
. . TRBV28 ASSLYRQGQDQEGETQY
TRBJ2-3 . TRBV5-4 ASSLYGGRAPDTQY
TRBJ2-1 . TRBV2 ASMIDGNEQF
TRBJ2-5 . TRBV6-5 ASSYSSSTTETQY
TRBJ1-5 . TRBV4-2 ASSQDPGIQPQH
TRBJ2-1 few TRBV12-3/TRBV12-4 ASSLSGFSYNEQF
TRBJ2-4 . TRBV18 ASSPPGTSGGNIQY
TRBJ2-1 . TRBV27 ASSDRVHEQF